The 25 T cell receptor beta chains below come from one sample, sequenced in a study of tumor-infiltrating lymphocytes in localized non-small cell lung cancer. Clones were read by immunoSEQ multiplex PCR, and TCRdb kept only the in-frame ones, dropping some. This sample carries 14,000 or so clones, around 70% of them seen once, and the ten largest clones take around 21%. Sequenced sample: uninvolved lung tissue not adjacent to the tumor. The receptors shown here come from a human donor with non-small cell lung cancer.

The gene calls are TRBV27 and TRBJ2-3; 7 bases match TRBD1. Germline V CDR1 and CDR2: MNHEY, SMNVEV (reference sequence). The V segment lost 4 bases and the J segment 1 base; nucleotides outside the gene matches: 11. CDR3 size: 17 residues. CDR3 sequence reads: CASSSHPTGSGTDTQYF. The CDR3 nucleotides read TGTGCCAGCAGTTCCCACCCGACAGGGAGCGGCACAGATACGCAGTATTTT.

Notes on this clone: At one end the junction does not follow the germline gene, possibly because of a read error. The J gene is TRBJ2-7, the V gene TRBV5-1; D is unclear. There are 15 residues in the CDR3. Germline V gene lookup returns CDR1 SGHRS and CDR2 YFSETQ. This chain's CDR3 is CASSLSGVTSSEQYF. The CDR3 DNA is TGCGCCAGCAGCTTGAGTGGGGTTACCTCCTCCGAGCAGTACTTC. Using reference TRBV5-1 and TRBJ2-7 for the parts outside the CDR3, the full variable domain is KAGVTQTPRYLIKTRGQQVTLSCSPISGHRSVSWYQQTPGQGLQFLFEYFSETQRNKGNFPGRFSGRQFSNSRSEMNVSTLELGDSALYLCASSLSGVTSSEQYFGPGTRLTVT.

This clone is labeled as medium-sized (0.01 to 0.1%). The chain recombines TRBV7-3 with TRBJ2-2, with 8 positions matching TRBD2. Looked up from germline, CDR1 is SGHTA and CDR2 is FQGTGA. V shed 5 bases and J 7 bases; nucleotides not matched to a gene: 12. The CDR3 totals 16 residues. DNA for the CDR3: TGTGCCAGCAGCCATACTAGCGGACTGGGGAGCGGGGAGCTGTTTTTT. Translation gives CASSHTSGLGSGELFF.

This chain joins TRBV6-5 and TRBJ2-7; no clear D. Trimming cost V 10 bases and J 2 bases, with 15 bases left between them. CDR3 length: 13 amino acids. CDR1 MNHEY and CDR2 SVGAGI come from the germline V gene. The CDR3 DNA sequence: TGTGCCACCTCCTCACACCCAGCCTACGAGCAGTACTTC. Amino acids: CATSSHPAYEQYF.

The chain employs TRBV30 and TRBJ1-5; D might be TRBD1 (5 bases). Germline loops: CDR1 GTSNPN, CDR2 SVGIG (reference sequence). The CDR3 is 18 amino acids. Trimming took 1 base from V and 0 from J, leaving 19 bases between them. The CDR3 coding sequence is TGTGCCTGGAGTGCTACCCCGCAGGGCCCATATAGCAATCAGCCCCAGCATTTT. Translated, it gives CAWSATPQGPYSNQPQHF.

This clone has only one observation. V usage is TRBV19 and J usage is TRBJ2-1, with TRBD1 identical over 8 bases. The CDR3 covers 15 residues. The germline gives CDR1 LNHDA, CDR2 SQIVND (reference sequence). V lost 2 bases to trimming and J lost 7 bases; unmatched junction nucleotides: 7. CDR3 amino acids: CASSINSGTGNEQFF. DNA for the CDR3: TGTGCCAGTAGTATAAACTCCGGGACAGGAAATGAGCAGTTCTTC. Full variable domain (rest looked up from reference TRBV19 and TRBJ2-1): DGGITQSPKYLFRKEGQNVTLSCEQNLNHDAMYWYRQDPGQGLRLIYYSQIVNDFQKGDIAEGYSVSREKKESFPLTVTSAQKNPTAFYLCASSINSGTGNEQFFGPGTRLTVL.

The chain couples TRBV28 to TRBJ2-1, with D possibly being TRBD2 (7 bases). V lost 6 bases and J lost 4, with 13 bases in between. Germline V CDR1 and CDR2: MDHEN, SYDVKM. The CDR3 runs to 14 residues. The CDR3 spells CASSPRGAYNEQFF. CDR3 bases: TGTGCCAGCAGCCCTCGGGGGGCTTACAATGAGCAGTTCTTC.

J is TRBJ1-4 and V is TRBV10-3; 8 nucleotides line up with TRBD1. This CDR3 comprises 15 residues. V lost 11 bases, J lost 0 bases, and 8 bases stayed unmatched. CDR1 and CDR2 (germline): ENHRY, SYGVKD. CDR3 in DNA: TGTGCCTCCAGGGGGCTAGGAGCAACTAATGAAAAACTGTTTTTT. Its translation is CASRGLGATNEKLFF.

The genes are TRBV6-1 and TRBJ2-5; 7 bases map to TRBD2. Trimming took 3 bases from V and 1 from J; bases not matched to a gene: 11. The CDR3 extends over 17 amino acids. CDR1 is MNHNS, CDR2 SASEGT, per germline. CDR3 amino acids: CASSDRRTSGLQETQYF. As DNA, the CDR3 is TGTGCCAGCAGTGACCGCCGGACTAGTGGACTCCAAGAGACCCAGTACTTC.

The chain links TRBV14 to TRBJ2-1; D remains unclear. CDR1 and CDR2 (germline): SGHDN, FVKESK. The CDR3 covers 13 residues. Trimming cost V 1 base and J 6 bases, with 7 bases left between them. The CDR3 DNA reads TGTGCCAGCAGCCAAGGTGACCCCAATGAGCAGTTCTTC. As protein: CASSQGDPNEQFF.

This chain uses TRBV9 with TRBJ1-2; D not certain. The CDR3 runs 14 residues. V shed 2 bases and J shed 3 bases, with 11 bases lying between them. Looked up from germline, CDR1 is SGDLS and CDR2 is YYNGEE. The CDR3 region has the DNA TGTGCCAGCAGCGTTTATGCCGGAGACTATGGCTACACCTTC. This gives the protein CASSVYAGDYGYTF.

V is TRBV5-1 and J is TRBJ2-1; a possible D gene is TRBD2 (6 bases). The V and J ends lost 0 bases and 10 bases respectively, with 14 bases between them. The CDR3 length is 14 residues. In germline, CDR1 is SGHRS, CDR2 YFSETQ. The CDR3 DNA is TGCGCCAGCAGCTTGGAGGGTAGGAGGGACGAGCAGTTCTTC. Translation gives CASSLEGRRDEQFF.

This clone was recorded once. The chain is built from TRBV14 and TRBJ2-1; no definite D call. The V and J ends lost 0 bases and 9 bases respectively, with 0 bases between them. In germline, CDR1 is SGHDN, CDR2 FVKESK. This CDR3 comprises 10 residues. The CDR3 DNA is TGTGCCAGCAGCCAAGATGAGCAGTTCTTC. The encoded protein is CASSQDEQFF.

In its sample, this clone was seen once. The chain recombines TRBV1 with TRBJ2-3; the DNA was not compared with TRBD1, the D call given in the table. TRBV1 is marked as a pseudogene. The CDR3 runs to 15 residues. The chain's CDR3 is CTSSQGTGGTDTQYF. The CDR3 nucleotides read TGCACCAGCAGCCAAGGGACAGGGGGCACAGATACGCAGTATTTT.

This chain joins TRBV14 and TRBJ1-6, with D possibly matching TRBD1 (5 bases). V lost 0 bases, J lost 9 bases, and 12 bases lay in between. CDR3 length equals 15 residues. The germline V gene has CDR1 SGHDN and CDR2 FVKESK. CDR3 DNA: TGTGCCAGCAGCCAAGAGCCGGGGCGGGGTTCACCCCTCCACTTT. Its protein is CASSQEPGRGSPLHF.

This rearrangement joins TRBV5-4 to TRBJ1-6, with D hard to call. CDR3 length equals 13 residues. CDR1 and CDR2 from the germline V gene are SGHNT and YYREEE (reference sequence). V was pared by 0 bases and J by 6 bases, with 4 bases between. Here the CDR3 reads CASSLVGNSPLHF. The DNA for the CDR3 is TGTGCCAGCAGCTTGGTGGGTAATTCACCCCTCCACTTT.

V is TRBV7-2 and J is TRBJ2-5; a possible D gene is TRBD1 (5 bases). The germline gives CDR1 SGHTA, CDR2 FQGNSA. The length of the CDR3 is 13 residues. The V gene lost 5 bases and the J gene lost 3 bases, with 10 bases spanning the gap. The CDR3 DNA is TGTGCCAGCAGCGGAAGGACAAAAGAGACCCAGTACTTC. This sequence encodes CASSGRTKETQYF.

This rearrangement joins TRBV6-4 to TRBJ2-6; D gene uncertain. Germline V gene sequence: CDR1 MRHNA, CDR2 SNTAGT. Trimming shortened V by 3 bases and J by 4 bases, and 13 bases separated the two germline ends. CDR3 length: 16 amino acids. CDR3 sequence (DNA): TGTGCCAGCAGTGAGACCGACGCCGGGGGGGCCAACGTCCTGACTTTC. Amino acid sequence: CASSETDAGGANVLTF.

The J gene is TRBJ2-3, the V gene TRBV4-1; TRBD2 matches 8 bases. After removal of 6 bases from V and 2 bases from J, the junction contained 10 bases not matched to a gene. This CDR3 has 16 amino acids. Germline V gives CDR1 MGHRA, CDR2 YSYEKL. The CDR3 loop is CASRLSAGANTDTQYF. For the CDR3, the DNA is TGCGCCAGCAGGCTGTCAGCGGGGGCCAACACAGATACGCAGTATTTT.

V is TRBV7-8 and J is TRBJ2-7; D is uncertain. This CDR3 is 13 amino acids long. Germline CDR1 reads SGHVS; CDR2 reads FQNEAQ. V shed 2 bases and J shed 0 bases, with 5 bases lying between them. CDR3 sequence (DNA): TGTGCCAGCAGCTTAATGGGCTCCTACGAGCAGTACTTC. It is translated as CASSLMGSYEQYF.

This clone occurred a few times. This sequence joins TRBV7-3 and TRBJ2-7; D uncertain. V lost 5 bases and J lost 1, with 9 bases in between. The germline CDR1 and CDR2 sequences are SGHTA and FQGTGA. CDR3 length: 13 amino acids. The CDR3 nucleotides read TGTGCCAGCAGCCCGGACGGTTCCTACGAGCAGTACTTC. This encodes CASSPDGSYEQYF.

J is TRBJ2-7 and V is TRBV23-1; 7 bases are a match to TRBD1. Being an ORF, TRBV23-1 has a function that is uncertain. The CDR3 extends over 15 amino acids. V gave up 0 bases and J gave up 2 bases; unmatched junction bases: 4. The CDR3 spells CASSQSGQSAYEQYF. The CDR3 coding sequence is TGCGCCAGCAGTCAATCGGGACAGTCCGCCTACGAGCAGTACTTC.

The chain employs TRBV30 and TRBJ1-2; 7 nucleotides align to TRBD1. Germline CDR1 and CDR2: GTSNPN and SVGIG (reference sequence). CDR3 size: 16 residues. After removal of 0 bases from V and 4 bases from J, the junction contained 11 bases not matched to a gene. The CDR3 protein is CAWSVRQGFLGYGYTF. In DNA form, the CDR3 reads TGTGCCTGGAGTGTACGACAGGGTTTTTTGGGCTATGGCTACACCTTC.

This chain links TRBV10-3 with TRBJ2-1, with D hard to call. Germline-derived CDR1 and CDR2 are ENHRY and SYGVKD. The CDR3 sequence is 12 residues long. Trimming pared 3 bases from V and 4 bases from J, leaving 4 bases between. The CDR3 DNA sequence: TGTGCCATCAGTGAACAGTACAATGAGCAGTTCTTC. This sequence encodes CAISEQYNEQFF.

This chain joins TRBV2 and TRBJ1-2; D remains unclear. CDR3 length: 15 amino acids. The germline gives CDR1 SNHLY, CDR2 FYNNEI. V was cut by 3 bases and J by 3 bases, with 14 bases left in between. The CDR3 loop is CASSDLTRIDYGYTF. Here the CDR3 DNA reads TGTGCCAGCAGTGACCTGACAAGAATCGACTATGGCTACACCTTC.